The sequence of this TCR beta chain was determined in a study of response to subunit inactivated influenza vaccine. Study-wide findings and caveats: It was suggested by the authors that few new T cells are recruited by each seasonal influenza vaccination.

TCRdb re-derived calls from the RT-PCR reads in MiXCR, one entry per CDR3 protein. The data show fewer than 350,000 distinct CDR3 sequences, 21% seen once. About this clonotype: Antigen unknown.

This specimen consisted of PBMCs from blood, obtained about 20 months after vaccination. The TCR comes from a man between 50 and 75 years old who received an inactivated influenza vaccine.

For the CDR3, the DNA is TGTGCCAGCAGCTTAGCCGGGAGCTTAAACACTGAAGCTTTCTTT. This encodes CASSLAGSLNTEAFF. The chain couples TRBV7-8 to TRBJ1-1; D ambiguous. Germline CDR1 reads SGHVS; CDR2 reads FQNEAQ. The CDR3 runs to 15 residues. Trimming pared 0 bases from V and 2 bases from J, leaving 10 bases between.